Shown below are 3 T cell receptor beta chains from a single sample sequenced in a study of control samples from healthy donors and cancer patients (TCRdb year 2020). The method was the immunoSEQ multiplex PCR assay. What TCRdb holds here is the immuneACCESS table cut down to in-frame rearrangements. Part of the clones is not present; checked against another copy, under half of the missing clones reflect an unresolved V gene, and the others are unexplained. The sample data list tens of thousands of clones, and roughly 92% of these were observed just once. Less than 4% of the sample is held by the ten biggest clonotypes. The sample comprised blood. All receptors come from a man aged 25-40 years in good health.

This clone was picked up one time. The same CDR3 is also encoded by other DNA sequences in this sample. This chain joins TRBV25-1 and TRBJ2-7; D call uncertain. The CDR3 runs 12 residues. Germline CDR1 reads MGHDK; CDR2 reads SYGVNS. Trimming took off 2 bases at V and 2 bases at J, with 4 bases between the two ends. The CDR3 DNA is TGTGCCAGCAGTGAAGGGCCCTACGAGCAGTACTTC. It yields the protein CASSEGPYEQYF.

The chain employs TRBV28 and TRBJ1-5; 7 bases fit TRBD1. Losses at the gene ends were 5 bases for V and 7 bases for J; bases not matched to a gene: 8. This CDR3 region has 14 residues. CDR1 is MDHEN, CDR2 SYDVKM, per germline. CDR3 protein: CASSLPTGYQPQHF. DNA of the CDR3: TGTGCCAGCAGTCTACCGACAGGGTACCAGCCCCAGCATTTT.

The J gene is TRBJ1-4, the V gene TRBV19, with D possibly TRBD1 on 5 matching bases. Trimming removed 7 bases at V and 6 bases at J, with 15 bases between. The length of the CDR3 is 14 residues. CDR1 is LNHDA, CDR2 SQIVND, per germline (reference sequence). Here the CDR3 DNA reads TGTGCCAGTAATCCTCGGAGAGGGGATGAAAAACTGTTTTTT. As protein: CASNPRRGDEKLFF.